This record concerns one TCR beta chain sequence. Its antigen is as yet unknown. These data originate in a study of Tregs in tolerant kidney transplant recipients. General study points: Biological reproducibility was not directly addressed, but technical replication error appeared minimal. Validation in larger populations is needed because few patients were studied.

Unstimulated Tregs (CD4+CD25+CD127-) and CD4+CD25- non-Tregs were sorted from PBMCs. The data were produced by immunoSEQ multiplex PCR, yet TCRdb's version contains in-frame clones alone and is incomplete. The sample records about 78,000 clones, approximately 90% being singletons. The sequence came from a human donor who received a combined kidney and bone marrow transplant. Sequencing was performed on Tregs from blood, taken before the transplant.

The DNA for the CDR3 is TGTGCCAGCAGCGTTAGCGGGAGTCCCCACAATGAGCAGTTCTTC. Translation: CASSVSGSPHNEQFF. The V call is TRBV9, the J call TRBJ2-1; 9 nucleotides match TRBD2. This CDR3 has 15 amino acids. J gave up 5 bases and V 2 bases, and 5 bases lay outside the gene matches. Germline assignment: CDR1 SGDLS and CDR2 YYNGEE.